This entry lists 2 T cell receptor beta chains sequenced from one sample in a study of Graves' ophthalmopathy and Graves' hyperthyroidism. As the template, RNA transcripts were used to amplify TCR beta CDR3 regions. The authors performed first-round RT-PCR with HTBI primers and then a second-round multiplex PCR. One entry per CDR3 protein, called by TCRdb with MiXCR from the multiplex PCR reads. The repertoire holds about 620,000 distinct CDR3 sequences, with roughly 20% as singletons. Material: peripheral blood. These receptor sequences come from a woman aged 18-29 years with stable Graves' hyperthyroidism. Some clones in this sample may be carry-over from other donors' samples.

The V gene is TRBV28, the J gene TRBJ1-3; D unresolved. The germline V gene has CDR1 MDHEN and CDR2 SYDVKM. The CDR3 has 15 residues. Trimming took off 8 bases at V and 0 bases at J, with 14 bases between the two ends. CDR3 in amino acids: CASARPHFSGNTIYF. The CDR3 DNA reads TGTGCCAGCGCCCGCCCGCATTTCTCTGGAAACACCATATATTTT.

This clonotype has more than one count but fewer than ten. The chain carries TRBV28 and TRBJ1-1; unclear D gene. The CDR3 totals 18 residues. CDR1 MDHEN and CDR2 SYDVKM come from the germline V gene. V lost 3 bases, J lost 1 base, and 21 bases lay in between. CDR3: CASSFGVWRRRRNTEAFF. The DNA for the CDR3 is TGTGCCAGCAGTTTCGGCGTGTGGAGGCGTCGAAGGAACACTGAAGCTTTCTTT.